This is a list of T cell receptor beta chains from one sample in a study of T cell responses to AZD1222 COVID-19 vaccine. Data came from immunoSEQ multiplex PCR; TCRdb stores just in-frame clones and leaves some out. Of about 200,000 clones in the sample, around 90% were seen once. The sequencing here drew on peripheral blood, taken 28 days after the second dose of the MenACWY control vaccine. Receptors were obtained from an adult who received the MenACWY meningococcal vaccine as a control. Each CDR3 is given with its conserved first and last residue. D genes are given only for firm matches. Not all rows give a size; the values are once, few, many and, for expanded clones, a class.

TRBJ2-2 - - TRBV9 CASSVGWTANTGELFF TGTGCCAGCAGCGTAGGGTGGACCGCGAACACCGGGGAGCTGTTTTTT
TRBJ2-1 - - TRBV6-2/TRBV6-3 CASSYLDRNEQFF TGTGCCAGCAGTTACTTAGATAGGAATGAGCAGTTCTTC
TRBJ2-5 once - TRBV7-9 CASSLPSQETQYF TGTGCCAGCAGCCTACCTAGCCAAGAGACCCAGTACTTC
TRBJ1-5 - TRBD1 TRBV28 CASTTDRAQHF TGTGCCAGCACCACGGACAGGGCCCAGCATTTT
TRBJ2-1 - TRBD1 TRBV6-4 CASSEGGTGGLSEQFF TGTGCCAGCAGTGAAGGTGGGACAGGGGGCCTGAGTGAGCAGTTCTTC
TRBJ1-2 - - TRBV5-1 CASSLAGDIGGYTF TGCGCCAGCAGCTTGGCCGGGGACATCGGCGGCTACACCTTC
TRBJ1-2 few TRBD1 TRBV10-3 CAISALDRDSGYTF TGTGCCATCAGTGCCCTGGACAGGGATAGCGGCTACACCTTC
TRBJ1-3 - - TRBV4-3 CASSQDRNGNSGNTIYF TGCGCCAGCAGCCAAGATCGGAACGGAAACTCTGGAAACACCATATATTTT
TRBJ1-2 - - TRBV12-5 CASGWPGGSYGYTF TGTGCTAGTGGGTGGCCAGGAGGCAGCTATGGCTACACCTTC
TRBJ2-5 few - TRBV7-9 CASSSVGELQETQYF TGTGCCAGCAGTTCCGTGGGAGAATTACAAGAGACCCAGTACTTC
TRBJ2-7 - TRBD2 TRBV27 CASSLSRLAGYEQYF TGTGCCAGCAGTTTATCTCGTCTAGCGGGCTACGAGCAGTACTTC
TRBJ2-1 - - TRBV27 CASSFSPSGGAHNEQFF TGTGCCAGCAGTTTTTCCCCTAGTGGCGGCGCACACAATGAGCAGTTCTTC
TRBJ1-2 - - TRBV19 CASSATARNYGYTF TGTGCCAGTAGTGCGACGGCCCGGAACTATGGCTACACCTTC
TRBJ1-5 - - TRBV6-5 CASSLDRNQPQHF TGTGCCAGCAGCCTCGACAGGAATCAGCCCCAGCATTTT
TRBJ2-5 - TRBD2 TRBV9 CASTRTSGTGQETQYF TGTGCCAGCACTCGGACTAGCGGGACCGGTCAAGAGACCCAGTACTTC
TRBJ2-5 - TRBD1 TRBV15 CATSRVGDSIETQYF TGTGCCACCAGCAGAGTTGGGGACAGTATAGAGACCCAGTACTTC
TRBJ2-3 - - TRBV7-2 CASSPTTTDTQYF TGTGCCAGCAGCCCCACAACCACAGATACGCAGTATTTT
TRBJ2-7 - - TRBV9 CASSALGGEQYF TGTGCCAGCAGCGCCCTAGGGGGGGAGCAGTACTTC
TRBJ2-5 - TRBD2 TRBV10-3 CASRTSGYQETQYF TGTGCCTCCAGGACTAGCGGCTACCAAGAGACCCAGTACTTC
TRBJ1-1 - - TRBV5-5 CASSSYYTEAFF TGTGCCAGCAGCTCTTATTACACTGAAGCTTTCTTT
TRBJ2-1 - - TRBV9 CASSVAAEPYNEQFF TGTGCCAGCAGCGTAGCGGCGGAGCCGTACAATGAGCAGTTCTTC
TRBJ1-2 - - TRBV28 CASRGTTNYGYTF TGTGCCAGCAGGGGAACAACGAACTATGGCTACACCTTC
TRBJ2-1 - TRBD2 TRBV19 CASSMGLHNEQFF TGTGCCAGTAGTATGGGACTACATAATGAGCAGTTCTTC
TRBJ2-3 - TRBD2 TRBV5-6 CASSLEGSGSDTQYF TGTGCCAGCAGCTTGGAGGGTAGCGGGAGTGATACGCAGTATTTT
TRBJ1-1 - - TRBV30 CAWGRASEAFF TGTGCCTGGGGGAGGGCGAGTGAAGCTTTCTTT
TRBJ1-1 - - TRBV15 CATSRRVVGMNTEAFF TGTGCCACCAGCAGAAGAGTGGTCGGGATGAACACTGAAGCTTTCTTT
TRBJ2-1 - TRBD2 TRBV28 CASSSRGDWTHNEQFF TGTGCCAGCAGCAGCCGGGGGGACTGGACTCACAATGAGCAGTTCTTC
TRBJ1-5 - - TRBV19 CASSLQSDLSNQPQHF TGTGCCAGTAGTCTACAAAGCGACCTTAGCAATCAGCCCCAGCATTTT
TRBJ1-1 once - TRBV4-2 CASSQSVDTEAFF TGTGCCAGCAGCCAGTCGGTGGACACTGAAGCTTTCTTT
TRBJ1-5 once - TRBV12-3/TRBV12-4 CASSLARYQPQHF TGTGCCAGCAGTTTAGCTCGGTATCAGCCCCAGCATTTT
TRBJ1-6 - - TRBV5-1 CASSFTGSNSPLHF TGCGCCAGCAGCTTCACAGGGAGTAATTCACCCCTCCACTTT
TRBJ2-7 few - TRBV30 CAWKGSVEQYF TGTGCCTGGAAAGGGTCCGTCGAGCAGTACTTC
TRBJ1-1 - - TRBV7-9 CASSLATGLRTEAFF TGTGCCAGCAGCTTAGCCACAGGGTTGAGGACTGAAGCTTTCTTT
TRBJ1-2 - - TRBV19 CASSADRIGGYTF TGTGCCAGTAGTGCAGACAGGATTGGGGGCTACACCTTC
TRBJ2-7 few TRBD2 TRBV15 CATRDRLAGGYEQYF TGTGCCACCAGGGATAGACTAGCGGGAGGTTACGAGCAGTACTTC
TRBJ1-3 - - TRBV7-8 CASSYEDSSGNTIYF TGTGCCAGCAGCTACGAGGACAGCTCTGGAAACACCATATATTTT
TRBJ2-2 - TRBD2 TRBV19 CASSIVAGANTGELFF TGTGCCAGTAGTATAGTGGCGGGAGCAAACACCGGGGAGCTGTTTTTT
TRBJ1-3 once - TRBV5-1 CASSPLGVSGNTIYF TGCGCCAGCAGCCCGCTGGGGGTCTCTGGAAACACCATATATTTT
TRBJ1-5 - - TRBV10-2 CASRGRQSNQPQHF TGCGCCAGCAGAGGCAGGCAGAGCAATCAGCCCCAGCATTTT
TRBJ1-4 - - TRBV7-2 CASSGKRGEKLFF TGTGCCAGCAGCGGAAAAAGGGGTGAAAAACTGTTTTTT